The next 29 T cell receptor beta chains were all read from a single sample in a study of blood T cells in healthy people across ages. Through a sample-barcoded 5' primer and a J-beta primer mix, a second PCR was run for roughly 6 to 11 cycles. TCRdb re-analysed the 5' RACE reads in MiXCR, keeping a single row per CDR3 protein. The sample records some 1.5 million distinct CDR3 sequences, about 28% being singletons. The sample was blood. The origin of the receptors is a woman aged 30 to 39 in good health.

On this clonotype itself: A read error may be the cause here, since a much bigger clone is one base away. The chain links TRBV7-9 to TRBJ2-7, with 7 bases matching TRBD1. CDR1 SEHNR and CDR2 FQNEAQ come from the germline V gene (reference sequence). V trimming: 6 bases; J trimming: 6 bases; junction bases outside the gene matches: 11. The CDR3 covers 14 residues. The CDR3 coding sequence is TGTGCCAGCAGTCAAACAGGGACAGCCTGCGAGCAGTACTTC. Residues: CASSQTGTACEQYF.

Only a few counts were recorded for this clonotype. This chain joins TRBV4-1 and TRBJ1-1; possibly TRBD1 for D (6 bases). Trimming shortened V by 1 base and J by 11 bases, and 11 bases separated the two germline ends. The CDR3 has 12 amino acids. Germline lookup yields CDR1 MGHRA and CDR2 YSYEKL. This CDR3 reads CASSQGAGVAFF. The CDR3 DNA is TGCGCCAGCAGCCAAGGGGCAGGGGTTGCTTTCTTT.

Remarks on this clonotype: A much larger clone differs from this one at a single base, so this may be a read error. J is TRBJ2-7 and V is TRBV5-5; no clear D gene. The CDR3 is made up of 14 amino acids. The V end lost 1 base, the J end lost 6 bases, and 14 bases lay between the germline ends. The germline CDR1 and CDR2 sequences are SGHKS and YYEKEE (reference sequence). CDR3 nucleotide sequence: TGTGCCAGCAGCTTGATAAGGCTGGGTCCCGAGCAGTACTTC. It specifies CASSLIRLGPEQYF. Complete variable domain (other parts from reference TRBV5-5 and TRBJ2-7): DAGVTQSPTHLIKTRGQQVTLRCSPISGHKSVSWYQQVLGQGPQFIFQYYEKEERGRGNFPDRFSARQFPNYSSELNVNALLLGDSALYLCASSLIRLGPEQYFGPGTRLTVT.

The chain employs TRBV7-7 and TRBJ2-1, with TRBD1 identical over 9 bases. Looked up from germline, CDR1 is SSHAT and CDR2 is FNYEAQ (reference sequence). V lost 5 bases to trimming and J lost 7 bases; unmatched junction nucleotides: 12. There are 16 residues in the CDR3. The CDR3 region is CASSLQGAWLRNEQFF. The CDR3 DNA follows: TGTGCCAGCAGCCTACAGGGGGCGTGGCTTCGGAATGAGCAGTTCTTC.

V is TRBV20-1 and J is TRBJ1-2, with no clear D. Trimming took 5 bases from V and 10 from J, leaving 14 bases between them. CDR3 length: 11 amino acids. Looked up from germline, CDR1 is DFQATT and CDR2 is SNEGSKA (reference sequence). The CDR3 sequence: CSALEPRDYTF. The CDR3, as DNA: TGCAGTGCTCTTGAACCCCGGGACTACACCTTC.

This chain connects TRBV6-2 or TRBV6-3 to TRBJ2-5; either TRBD1 or TRBD2 may fit D (5 bases each). This CDR3 has 15 amino acids. CDR1 is MNHEY, CDR2 SVGEGT, per germline. V was shortened by 0 bases and J by 6 bases, with 14 bases between the two germline ends. In nucleotides, the CDR3 is TGTGCCAGCAGTTACTCTACTACAGGAGGACAGACCCAGTACTTC. Its protein is CASSYSTTGGQTQYF.

This clonotype has just one count. The rearrangement joins TRBV20-1 to TRBJ1-5, with D possibly matching TRBD1 (5 bases). This CDR3 comprises 15 residues. Deletions cut 0 bases from V and 2 bases from J, with 11 bases between. The germline V gene has CDR1 DFQATT and CDR2 SNEGSKA (reference sequence). The CDR3 region is CSARDESGGNQPQHF. CDR3 DNA: TGCAGTGCTAGAGATGAGTCGGGGGGCAATCAGCCCCAGCATTTT.

In this sample, this clonotype turned up many times. The chain recombines TRBV29-1 with TRBJ2-5; D remains ambiguous. CDR1 and CDR2 from the germline V gene are SQVTM and ANQGSEA. The CDR3 extends over 11 amino acids. V was shortened by 3 bases and J by 10 bases, with 12 bases between the two germline ends. CDR3 sequence (DNA): TGCAGCGTTGAGGTCCCCGGTGGCCAGTACTTC. Amino acids: CSVEVPGGQYF.

This rearrangement joins TRBV5-6 to TRBJ2-1; a weak D match, TRBD1 (5 bases). This CDR3 region has 14 residues. CDR1 SGHDT and CDR2 YYEEEE come from the germline V gene. V lost 1 base and J lost 3, with 8 bases in between. The DNA for the CDR3 is TGTGCCAGCAGCTTGCGGACATACTACAATGAGCAGTTCTTC. Protein: CASSLRTYYNEQFF.

V usage is TRBV7-2 and J usage is TRBJ2-2, with D uncertain. The CDR3 has 13 residues. V was pared by 5 bases and J by 10 bases, with 14 bases between. CDR1 SGHTA and CDR2 FQGNSA come from the germline V gene. The CDR3 loop reads CASSPSAAVELFF. The CDR3, as DNA: TGTGCCAGCAGCCCTAGTGCGGCCGTGGAGCTGTTTTTT.

The V gene is TRBV7-2, the J gene TRBJ1-4; D ambiguous. Germline loops: CDR1 SGHTA, CDR2 FQGNSA. This CDR3 contains 13 residues. V was trimmed by 1 base and J by 6 bases, leaving 6 bases between them. CDR3 nucleotides: TGTGCCAGCAGCTTAGGAGCGTATGAAAAACTGTTTTTT. Translating it yields CASSLGAYEKLFF.

About this clonotype itself: At one of its ends the junction is not consistent with the germline gene, which may arise from a read error. The chain combines TRBV28 with TRBJ2-7; D gene uncertain. The length of the CDR3 is 12 residues. Looked up from germline, CDR1 is MDHEN and CDR2 is SYDVKM. The CDR3 DNA is TGTGCCAGCAGTCGCAGCTCCTGCGAGCAGTACTTC. It translates to CASSRSSCEQYF.

This clonotype was counted only a few times. The chain links TRBV27 to TRBJ1-1; possible D gene TRBD1, 6 bases. This CDR3 has 13 amino acids. Trimming left V 4 bases short and J 4 bases short, with 10 bases between. In germline, CDR1 is MNHEY, CDR2 SMNVEV (reference sequence). The CDR3 DNA follows: TGTGCCAGCAGTTACAAGACAGGCACTGAAGCTTTCTTT. Amino acids: CASSYKTGTEAFF.

This clonotype was seen only a few times. The V and J genes are TRBV10-3 and TRBJ1-5; perhaps TRBD1 as D (6 bases). The germline V gene has CDR1 ENHRY and CDR2 SYGVKD. The V gene lost 5 bases and the J gene lost 3 bases, with 11 bases spanning the gap. The CDR3 totals 14 residues. The CDR3 is CAISSDRLNQPQHF. DNA for the CDR3: TGTGCCATCAGTAGTGACAGGCTCAATCAGCCCCAGCATTTT.

This clonotype occurred a few times. The rearrangement uses TRBV5-1 and TRBJ2-5; 8 bases are a match to TRBD2. Germline loops: CDR1 SGHRS, CDR2 YFSETQ. The V and J ends lost 2 bases and 4 bases, in that order; junction bases with no gene match: 7. The CDR3 has 15 amino acids. CDR3 coding DNA: TGCGCCAGCAGCTTAAATTCGCTAGCGGGAGAGACCCAGTACTTC. Translating gives CASSLNSLAGETQYF.

The chain uses TRBV6-6 and TRBJ1-5; TRBD1 agrees at 7 bases. Germline CDR1 is MNHNY and CDR2 is SVGAGI (reference sequence). The CDR3 consists of 15 residues. J lost 6 bases, V lost 0 bases, and 5 bases had no gene match. This CDR3 reads CASSYSGTVGQPQHF. CDR3 nucleotides: TGTGCCAGCAGTTACTCTGGGACAGTTGGTCAGCCCCAGCATTTT.

This clonotype has more than one count but fewer than ten. The rearrangement links TRBV5-1 to TRBJ1-4; D is uncertain. Germline CDR1 and CDR2: SGHRS and YFSETQ. The CDR3 consists of 9 residues. V was clipped by 10 bases and J by 8 bases, with 6 bases between them. CDR3 DNA: TGCGCCGGGAGGGAAAAACTGTTTTTT. Translated, it gives CAGREKLFF.

This clonotype was recorded only once. The chain carries TRBV24-1 and TRBJ2-1, with TRBD1 as a possible D gene (5 bases). The germline V and J ends were trimmed by 6 bases and 6 bases, with 11 bases remaining between them. The CDR3 is 13 amino acids. Looked up from germline, CDR1 is KGHDR and CDR2 is SFDVKD. The CDR3 nucleotides are TGTGCCACCAGTCAGGGCCCGGCCAATGAGCAGTTCTTC. Its translation is CATSQGPANEQFF.

V and J are TRBV19 and TRBJ2-1; 8 nucleotides line up with TRBD2. Trimming at V came to 7 bases and at J to 7 bases, leaving 18 bases not matched to a gene. CDR1 and CDR2 from the germline V gene are LNHDA and SQIVND (reference sequence). CDR3 length: 17 residues. This CDR3 is CASNTPGRGAKRNEQFF. In DNA, the CDR3 is TGTGCCAGTAATACTCCCGGGCGGGGGGCCAAGAGGAATGAGCAGTTCTTC.

Ten or more counts support this clonotype. V is TRBV28 and J is TRBJ2-3; 7 bases map to TRBD2. The CDR3 extends over 13 amino acids. The V segment lost 7 bases and the J segment 1 base; nucleotides outside the gene matches: 2. The germline CDR1 and CDR2 sequences are MDHEN and SYDVKM. In DNA, the CDR3 is TGTGCCAGCAAGAGCGGGGGCACAGATACGCAGTATTTT. Translating gives CASKSGGTDTQYF.

This clonotype has more than one count but fewer than ten. The chain uses TRBV20-1 and TRBJ2-1, with TRBD2 matching 15 bases. Losses at the gene ends were 6 bases for V and 4 bases for J; bases not matched to a gene: 13. Germline V lookup: CDR1 DFQATT, CDR2 SNEGSKA (reference sequence). This CDR3 is 18 amino acids long. In DNA form, the CDR3 reads TGCAGTGCCAACAGACCTAGGACTAGCGGGGGGGATTACAATGAGCAGTTCTTC. Its translation is CSANRPRTSGGDYNEQFF.

The V call is TRBV3-1, the J call TRBJ2-1; D gene unclear. This CDR3 is 13 amino acids long. In germline, CDR1 is LGHDT, CDR2 YNNKEL (reference sequence). Trimming cost V 0 bases and J 8 bases, with 8 bases left between them. This CDR3 is CASSQELAYEQFF. In DNA, the CDR3 is TGTGCCAGCAGCCAAGAGTTGGCTTATGAGCAGTTCTTC.

Concerning this clonotype: A clone one base away is much larger, so this may be a read error. This sequence joins TRBV27 and TRBJ2-5, with a possible D match to TRBD2 (5 bases). CDR1 is MNHEY, CDR2 SMNVEV, per germline (reference sequence). There are 15 residues in the CDR3. The CDR3 spells CASSLSIGLMETRYF. The CDR3 DNA is TGTGCCAGCAGTTTATCGATCGGACTTATGGAGACCCGGTACTTC.

Worth noting for this clonotype: The junction differs from germline at one of its ends, possibly a read error. V usage is TRBV11-2 and J usage is TRBJ2-1; D is unclear. The CDR3 has 15 residues. Germline lookup yields CDR1 SGHAT and CDR2 FQNNGV. The CDR3 spells CASTRSLVSYKEQFF. Written as DNA, the CDR3 is TGTGCCAGCACCAGGAGCCTCGTTTCCTACAAAGAGCAGTTCTTC.

This clonotype was seen a handful of times. The chain combines TRBV18 with TRBJ2-7; D might be TRBD1 or TRBD2, each matching 5 bases. Germline CDR1 reads KGHSH; CDR2 reads LQKENI. The V and J ends lost 3 bases and 6 bases respectively, with 21 bases between them. This CDR3 region has 16 residues. CDR3 loop: CASSPIDGDRRSEQYF. The DNA for the CDR3 is TGTGCCAGCTCACCGATTGACGGGGACCGGCGCAGCGAGCAGTACTTC.

There are a few counts of this clonotype. The CDR3 is CAISDSLKGNEQFF. The CDR3 DNA reads TGTGCCATCAGCGACAGTTTAAAGGGCAATGAGCAGTTCTTC. This sequence joins TRBV10-3 and TRBJ2-1; weak D call: TRBD1 (5 bases). CDR3 length equals 14 residues. Germline values: CDR1 ENHRY, CDR2 SYGVKD. Deletions cut 6 bases from V and 6 bases from J, with 15 bases between.

A remark on this clonotype: This may come from a read error, since a much larger clone is one base off. The gene calls are TRBV20-1 and TRBJ2-3; D possibly matches TRBD1 or TRBD2 (5 bases each). The germline gives CDR1 DFQATT, CDR2 SNEGSKA (reference sequence). The CDR3 spans 12 residues. Deletions cut 5 bases from V and 6 bases from J, with 12 bases between. The DNA for the CDR3 is TGCAGTGCTCAGGGACCCGCGGATACGCAGTATTTT. This gives the protein CSAQGPADTQYF.

In this sample, this clonotype turned up a few times. The chain carries TRBV20-1 and TRBJ1-1; D is unclear. With 0 bases removed from V and 1 base from J, the gap between germline ends came to 18 bases. CDR3 length: 17 residues. Germline assignment: CDR1 DFQATT and CDR2 SNEGSKA (reference sequence). The CDR3 region has the DNA TGCAGTGCTAGAGATCGAGACCTACGAGGGAGGAACACTGAAGCTTTCTTT. Protein sequence: CSARDRDLRGRNTEAFF.

V and J are TRBV6-6 and TRBJ2-5; no firm D call. The CDR3 length is 14 residues. Trimming pared 5 bases from V and 2 bases from J, leaving 12 bases between. CDR1 is MNHNY and CDR2 is SVGAGI in the germline V gene (reference sequence). The CDR3 protein is CASSQPSQQETQYF. The CDR3 DNA reads TGTGCCAGCAGTCAACCCAGCCAGCAAGAGACCCAGTACTTC.